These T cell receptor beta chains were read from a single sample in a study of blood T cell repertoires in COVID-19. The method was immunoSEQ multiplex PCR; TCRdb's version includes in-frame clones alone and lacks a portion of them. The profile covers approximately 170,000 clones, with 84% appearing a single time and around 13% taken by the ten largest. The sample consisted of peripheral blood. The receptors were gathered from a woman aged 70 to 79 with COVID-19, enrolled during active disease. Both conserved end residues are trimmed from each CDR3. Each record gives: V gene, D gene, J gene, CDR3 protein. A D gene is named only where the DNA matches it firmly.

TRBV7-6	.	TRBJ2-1	ASSLIRSGDEQF
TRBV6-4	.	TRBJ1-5	ASTRRGVRRQPQH
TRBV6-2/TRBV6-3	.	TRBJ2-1	ASSYLRNEQF
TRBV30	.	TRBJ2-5	ALIRDGDQETQY
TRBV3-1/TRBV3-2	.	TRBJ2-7	ASSQVDSREQY
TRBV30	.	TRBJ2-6	AWRSVAGANVLT
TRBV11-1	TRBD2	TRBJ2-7	ASSLRGLAGDYEQY
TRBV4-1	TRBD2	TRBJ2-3	ASSRGTSGVTDTQY
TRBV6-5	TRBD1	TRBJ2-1	ASSNTGDSYNEQF
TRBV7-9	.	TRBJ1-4	ASSPGGAAWGEKLF
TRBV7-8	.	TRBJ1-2	ASSLEGGRSRLWGYT
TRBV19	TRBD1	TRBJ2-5	ASSLGTGGQETQY
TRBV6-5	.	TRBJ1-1	ASSPERRTGAF
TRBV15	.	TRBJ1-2	ATSNAGTRNT
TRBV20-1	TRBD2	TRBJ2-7	SASDGGRTGEQY
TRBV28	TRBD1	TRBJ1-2	ASSSARGNYGYT
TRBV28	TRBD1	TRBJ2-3	ASSPGQSFRDTQY
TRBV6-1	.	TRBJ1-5	ASSEYSRSDQPQH
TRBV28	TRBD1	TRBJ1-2	ATQDRAYGYT
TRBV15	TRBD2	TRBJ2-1	ATGLRGGLGYNEQF
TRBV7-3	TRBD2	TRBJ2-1	ASSLTGGLAGGDEQF
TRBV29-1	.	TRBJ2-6	SAAGASGANVLT
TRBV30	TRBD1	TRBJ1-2	AWSETGGGYT
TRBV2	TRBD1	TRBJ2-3	ASIRDRADTQY
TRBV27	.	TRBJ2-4	ASSYSTGLNIQY
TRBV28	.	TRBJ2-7	ASSIGLASSEQY
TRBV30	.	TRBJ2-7	AWKGAGSSYEQY
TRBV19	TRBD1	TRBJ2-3	ASSALTGKGTDTQY
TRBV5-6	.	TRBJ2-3	ASSLRGGHADTQY
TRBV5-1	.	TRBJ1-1	ASSLEGTGRGTEAF
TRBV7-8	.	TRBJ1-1	ASSFDSNTEAF
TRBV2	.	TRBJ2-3	ASSESRVTDTQY
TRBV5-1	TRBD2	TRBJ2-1	ASSRSGGAGNEQF
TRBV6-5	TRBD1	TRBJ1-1	ASRRTGAEAF
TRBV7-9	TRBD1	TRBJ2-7	ASSLGTGFYEQY
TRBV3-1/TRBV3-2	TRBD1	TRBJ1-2	ASSPYRGLRGYT
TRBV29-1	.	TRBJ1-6	SVGSGGNSPLH
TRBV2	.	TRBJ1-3	ASSSRVTNTIY
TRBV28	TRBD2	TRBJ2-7	ASSYSSGTSYEQY
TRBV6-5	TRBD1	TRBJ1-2	ASNTGTGNGYT